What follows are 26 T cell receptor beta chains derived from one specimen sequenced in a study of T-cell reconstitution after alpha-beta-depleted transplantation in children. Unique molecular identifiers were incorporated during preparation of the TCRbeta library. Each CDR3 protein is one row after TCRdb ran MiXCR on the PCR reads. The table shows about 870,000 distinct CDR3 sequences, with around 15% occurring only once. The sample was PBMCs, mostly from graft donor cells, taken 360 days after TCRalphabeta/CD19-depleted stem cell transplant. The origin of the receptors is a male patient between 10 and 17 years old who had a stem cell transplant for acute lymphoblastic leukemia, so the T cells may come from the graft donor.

CDR3 in amino acids: CASRPTSGGLRGRTDTQYF. The CDR3 nucleotides are TGTGCCAGCAGACCTACTAGCGGGGGACTCAGGGGAAGAACAGATACGCAGTATTTT. The V gene is TRBV28, the J gene TRBJ2-3; 11 bases match TRBD2. The CDR3 is 19 amino acids. CDR1 is MDHEN and CDR2 is SYDVKM in the germline V gene. The J segment lost 3 bases and the V segment lost 6 bases, leaving 17 bases of the junction unmatched. The full variable domain, completed using reference TRBV28 and TRBJ2-3, is DVKVTQSSRYLVKRTGEKVFLECVQDMDHENMFWYRQDPGLGLRLIYFSYDVKMKEKGDIPEGYSVSREKKERFSLILESASTNQTSMYLCASRPTSGGLRGRTDTQYFGPGTRLTVL.

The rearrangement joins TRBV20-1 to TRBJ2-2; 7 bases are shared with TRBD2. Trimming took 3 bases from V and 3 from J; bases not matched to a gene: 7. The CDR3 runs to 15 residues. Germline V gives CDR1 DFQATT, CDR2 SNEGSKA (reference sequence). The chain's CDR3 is CSARRSSGHTGELFF. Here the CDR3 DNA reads TGCAGTGCTAGGCGGTCTAGCGGTCACACCGGGGAGCTGTTTTTT.

DNA of the CDR3: TGTGCCAGCAGTTACCCCATCGACCGGGACAGGGACTACGAGCAGTACTTC. It codes for CASSYPIDRDRDYEQYF. The V and J genes are TRBV6-5 and TRBJ2-7; 9 bases are shared with TRBD1. The CDR3 has 17 residues. The V segment lost 2 bases and the J segment 3 bases; nucleotides outside the gene matches: 11. Germline V gene data show CDR1 as MNHEY and CDR2 as SVGAGI.

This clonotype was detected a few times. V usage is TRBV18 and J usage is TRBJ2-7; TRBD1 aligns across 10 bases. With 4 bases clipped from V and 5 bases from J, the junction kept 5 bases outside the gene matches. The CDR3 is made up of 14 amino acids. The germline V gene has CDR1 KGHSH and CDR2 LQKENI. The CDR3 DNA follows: TGTGCCAGCTCACTCGCCGACAGGGGGCACGAGCAGTACTTC. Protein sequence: CASSLADRGHEQYF.

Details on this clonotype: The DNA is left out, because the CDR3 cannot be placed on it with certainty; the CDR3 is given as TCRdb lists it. The CDR3: CTSSLATSGRAGSPGSCFF. This chain connects TRBV1 to TRBJ2-2; no DNA check was done on the table's D call, TRBD2. TRBV1 is an annotated pseudogene. The CDR3 sequence runs 19 residues, both termini included.

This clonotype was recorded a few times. Here the CDR3 DNA reads TGCAGTGCTAGCGGGGGGCGGGAGGGCCCAGATACGCAGTATTTT. It translates to CSASGGREGPDTQYF. The genes are TRBV20-1 and TRBJ2-3; 9 bases agree with TRBD2. The CDR3 has 15 residues. V lost 3 bases to trimming and J lost 4 bases; unmatched junction nucleotides: 8. Germline values: CDR1 DFQATT, CDR2 SNEGSKA (reference sequence).

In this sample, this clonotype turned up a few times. CDR3 sequence reads: CASSQDHGQDSHTYEQYF. Here the CDR3 DNA reads TGCGCCAGCAGCCAAGATCATGGGCAGGACAGTCATACCTACGAGCAGTACTTC. The rearrangement uses TRBV4-1 and TRBJ2-7; perhaps TRBD1 as D (6 bases). The CDR3 length is 18 residues. The germline V gene has CDR1 MGHRA and CDR2 YSYEKL. Trimming took 0 bases from V and 2 from J, leaving 20 bases between them.

Here the CDR3 DNA reads TGTGCCATCAGGGGGACAGGGGTAGATGGCTACACCTTC. Residues: CAIRGTGVDGYTF. The chain couples TRBV10-3 to TRBJ1-2; 10 bases are a match to TRBD1. CDR1 ENHRY and CDR2 SYGVKD come from the germline V gene. Losses at the gene ends were 6 bases for V and 6 bases for J; bases not matched to a gene: 4. This CDR3 region has 13 residues.

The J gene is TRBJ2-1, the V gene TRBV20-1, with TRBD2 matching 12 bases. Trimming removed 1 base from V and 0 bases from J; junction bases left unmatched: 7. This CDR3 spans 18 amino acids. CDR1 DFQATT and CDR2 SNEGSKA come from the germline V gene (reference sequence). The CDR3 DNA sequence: TGCAGTGCTAGAGCCCCACTAGCGGGAGGCACCTCCTACAATGAGCAGTTCTTC. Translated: CSARAPLAGGTSYNEQFF.

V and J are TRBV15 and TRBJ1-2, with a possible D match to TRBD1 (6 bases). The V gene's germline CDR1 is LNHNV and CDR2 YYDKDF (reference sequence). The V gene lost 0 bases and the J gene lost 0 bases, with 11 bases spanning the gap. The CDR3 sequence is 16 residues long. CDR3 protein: CATSRDRGLANYGYTF. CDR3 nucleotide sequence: TGTGCCACCAGCAGAGACCGGGGGCTTGCTAACTATGGCTACACCTTC.

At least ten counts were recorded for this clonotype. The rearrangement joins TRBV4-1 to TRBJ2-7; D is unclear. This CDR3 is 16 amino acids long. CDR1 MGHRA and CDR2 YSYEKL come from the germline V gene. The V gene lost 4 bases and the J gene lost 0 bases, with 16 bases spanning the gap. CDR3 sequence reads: CASSPGIYLGSYEQYF. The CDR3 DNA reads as TGCGCCAGCAGCCCCGGTATTTATCTGGGCTCCTACGAGCAGTACTTC.

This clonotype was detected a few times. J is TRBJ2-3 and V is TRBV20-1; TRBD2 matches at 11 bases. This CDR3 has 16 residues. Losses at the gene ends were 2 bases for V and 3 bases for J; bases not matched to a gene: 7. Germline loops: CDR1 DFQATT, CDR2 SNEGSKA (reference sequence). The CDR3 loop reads CSARPHSGRATDTQYF. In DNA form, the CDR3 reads TGCAGTGCTAGACCGCATAGCGGGAGGGCGACAGATACGCAGTATTTT.

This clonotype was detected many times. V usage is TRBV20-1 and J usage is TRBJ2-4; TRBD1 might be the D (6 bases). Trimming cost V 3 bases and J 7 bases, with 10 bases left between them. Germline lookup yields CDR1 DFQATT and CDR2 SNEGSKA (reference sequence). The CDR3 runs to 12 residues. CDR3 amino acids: CSARGAINIQYF. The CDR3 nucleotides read TGCAGTGCTAGGGGGGCGATCAACATTCAGTACTTC.

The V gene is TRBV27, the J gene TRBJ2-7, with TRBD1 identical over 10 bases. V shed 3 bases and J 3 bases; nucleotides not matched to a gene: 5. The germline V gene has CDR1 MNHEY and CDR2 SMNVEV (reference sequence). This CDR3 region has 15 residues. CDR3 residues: CASSFTWDRGYEQYF. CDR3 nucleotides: TGTGCCAGCAGTTTCACCTGGGACAGGGGCTACGAGCAGTACTTC.

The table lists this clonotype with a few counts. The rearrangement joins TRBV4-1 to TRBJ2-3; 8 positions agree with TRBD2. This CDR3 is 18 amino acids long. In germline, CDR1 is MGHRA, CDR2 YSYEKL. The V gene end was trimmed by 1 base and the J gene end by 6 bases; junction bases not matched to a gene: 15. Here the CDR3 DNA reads TGCGCCAGCAGCCAAGGACCCCAGAAGCGGGAGATTGAGGATACGCAGTATTTT. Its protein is CASSQGPQKREIEDTQYF.

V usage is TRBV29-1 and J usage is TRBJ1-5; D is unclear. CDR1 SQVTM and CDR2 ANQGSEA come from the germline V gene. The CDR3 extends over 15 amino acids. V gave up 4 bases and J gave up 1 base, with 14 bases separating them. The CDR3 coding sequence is TGCAGCGTTGTGGCCGGATCGGGGAGCAATCAGCCCCAGCATTTT. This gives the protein CSVVAGSGSNQPQHF. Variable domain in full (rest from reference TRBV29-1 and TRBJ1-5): SAVISQKPSRDICQRGTSLTIQCQVDSQVTMMFWYRQQPGQSLTLIATANQGSEATYESGFVIDKFPISRPNLTFSTLTVSNMSPEDSSIYLCSVVAGSGSNQPQHFGDGTRLSIL.

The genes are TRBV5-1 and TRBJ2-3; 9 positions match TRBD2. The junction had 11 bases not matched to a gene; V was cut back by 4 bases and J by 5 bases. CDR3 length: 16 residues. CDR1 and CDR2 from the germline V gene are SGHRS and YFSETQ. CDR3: CASSRTGTSRVDTQYF. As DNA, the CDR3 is TGCGCCAGCAGCCGAACCGGGACTAGCAGAGTAGATACGCAGTATTTT.

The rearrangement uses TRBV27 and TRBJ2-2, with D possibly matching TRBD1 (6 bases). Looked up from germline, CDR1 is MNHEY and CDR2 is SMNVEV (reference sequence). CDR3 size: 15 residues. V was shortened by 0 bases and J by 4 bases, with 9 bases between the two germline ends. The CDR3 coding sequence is TGTGCCAGCAGTTTATCAAGGGGGAGCACCGGGGAGCTGTTTTTT. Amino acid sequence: CASSLSRGSTGELFF.

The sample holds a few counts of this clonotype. As DNA, the CDR3 is TGCGCCAGCAGCTTGGCTGCTAGCGGGAGCCACTACGAGCAGTACTTC. Its translation is CASSLAASGSHYEQYF. V usage is TRBV5-1 and J usage is TRBJ2-7, with TRBD2 matching over 10 bases. The CDR3 runs 16 residues. The junction had 6 bases not matched to a gene; V was cut back by 0 bases and J by 3 bases. Germline CDR1 is SGHRS and CDR2 is YFSETQ.

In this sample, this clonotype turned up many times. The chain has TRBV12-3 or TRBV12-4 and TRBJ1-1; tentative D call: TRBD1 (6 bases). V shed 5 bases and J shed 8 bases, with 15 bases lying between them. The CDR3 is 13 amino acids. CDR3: CASSSPGTSEAFF. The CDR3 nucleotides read TGTGCCAGCAGTAGCCCCGGGACATCAGAAGCTTTCTTT.

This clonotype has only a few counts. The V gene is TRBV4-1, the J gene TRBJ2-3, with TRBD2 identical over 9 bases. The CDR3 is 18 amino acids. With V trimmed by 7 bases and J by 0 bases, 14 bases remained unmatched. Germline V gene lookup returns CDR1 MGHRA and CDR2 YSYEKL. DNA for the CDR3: TGCGCCAGCACCCTCACCTTTAGCGGGAGAATGAGCACAGATACGCAGTATTTT. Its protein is CASTLTFSGRMSTDTQYF.

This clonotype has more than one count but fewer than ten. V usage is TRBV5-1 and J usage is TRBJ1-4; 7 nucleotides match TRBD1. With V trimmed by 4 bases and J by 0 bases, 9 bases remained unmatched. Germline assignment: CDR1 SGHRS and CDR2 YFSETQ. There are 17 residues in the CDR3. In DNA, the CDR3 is TGCGCCAGCAGCCCTGGGGACAGCGGGCCAACTAATGAAAAACTGTTTTTT. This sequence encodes CASSPGDSGPTNEKLFF.

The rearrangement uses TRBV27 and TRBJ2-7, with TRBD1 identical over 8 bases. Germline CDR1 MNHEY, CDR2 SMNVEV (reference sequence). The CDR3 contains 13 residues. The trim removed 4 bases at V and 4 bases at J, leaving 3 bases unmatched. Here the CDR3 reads CASSYGTGYEQYF. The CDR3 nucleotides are TGTGCCAGCAGTTACGGGACAGGTTACGAGCAGTACTTC.

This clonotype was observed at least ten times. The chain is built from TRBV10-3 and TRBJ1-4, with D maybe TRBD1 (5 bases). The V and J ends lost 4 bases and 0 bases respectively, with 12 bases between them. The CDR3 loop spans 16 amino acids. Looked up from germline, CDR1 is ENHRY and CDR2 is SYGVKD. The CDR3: CAISAGTDATNEKLFF. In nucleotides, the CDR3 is TGTGCCATCAGTGCAGGGACCGATGCAACTAATGAAAAACTGTTTTTT.

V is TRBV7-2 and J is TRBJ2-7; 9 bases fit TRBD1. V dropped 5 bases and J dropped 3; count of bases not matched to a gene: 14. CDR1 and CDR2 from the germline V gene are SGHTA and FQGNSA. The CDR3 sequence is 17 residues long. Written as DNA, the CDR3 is TGTGCCAGCAGCGTAACGCCCTCGGGACAGGGATACTACGAGCAGTACTTC. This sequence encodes CASSVTPSGQGYYEQYF.

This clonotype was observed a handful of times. CDR3 coding DNA: TGTGCCAGCAGCCCAGTCTTCGATTCACCCCTCCACTTT. It codes for CASSPVFDSPLHF. The chain carries TRBV7-9 and TRBJ1-6; D unresolved. The V end was cut by 5 bases, the J end by 8 bases, with 10 bases between. Germline V gene data show CDR1 as SEHNR and CDR2 as FQNEAQ (reference sequence). This CDR3 spans 13 amino acids.